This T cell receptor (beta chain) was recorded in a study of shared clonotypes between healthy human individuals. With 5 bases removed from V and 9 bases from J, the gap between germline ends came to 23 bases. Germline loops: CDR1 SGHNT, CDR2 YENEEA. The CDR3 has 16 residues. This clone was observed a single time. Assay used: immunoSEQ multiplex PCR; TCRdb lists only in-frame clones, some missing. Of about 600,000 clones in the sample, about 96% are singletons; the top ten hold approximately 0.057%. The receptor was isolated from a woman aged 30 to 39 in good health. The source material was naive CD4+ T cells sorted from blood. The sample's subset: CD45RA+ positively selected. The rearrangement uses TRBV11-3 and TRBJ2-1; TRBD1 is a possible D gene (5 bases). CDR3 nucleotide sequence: TGTGCCAGCAGCCATGGAATCGGTCAGGGCTCCACTGAGCAGTTCTTC. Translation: CASSHGIGQGSTEQFF.